This TCR beta chain was observed in a study of blood T cell repertoires in COVID-19. Study-wide background: Samples came from the United States, Italy and Spain, spanning acute and convalescent COVID-19. Sample material is recorded as cDNA or gDNA derived from T cells, B-cell-depleted T cells, or PBMCs.

This clone was observed a single time. Per the original data handling: From reference gene primer amplification, estimates of nucleated cell counts were derived. Clones were read by immunoSEQ multiplex PCR, and TCRdb kept only the in-frame ones, dropping some. V, J and clone size are those of that table, while D and trimming were read from the DNA. The repertoire holds 250,000 or so clones, with approximately 85% as singletons. The CDR3 contains 15 residues. Looked up from germline, CDR1 is SGHAT and CDR2 is FQNNGV. Trimming removed 5 bases from V and 3 bases from J; junction bases left unmatched: 5. The receptor's source is a man at least 80 years old with acute or convalescent COVID-19. The rearrangement joins TRBV11-2 to TRBJ1-5, with 9 bases lining up with TRBD1. Material: peripheral blood. As DNA, the CDR3 is TGTGCCAGCAGCACCGGGACAGGGCCCAATCAGCCCCAGCATTTT. The encoded protein is CASSTGTGPNQPQHF.